A single sample is the source of the 14 T cell receptor beta chains below, sequenced in a study of T cell responses to AZD1222 COVID-19 vaccine. Clones were sequenced by immunoSEQ multiplex PCR, and TCRdb holds only the in-frame ones, with some missing. The table shows approximately 110,000 clones, with approximately 90% occurring only once. The sample consisted of peripheral blood, taken on day 0 of AZD1222 vaccination. These receptors were taken from an adult in good health.

The chain couples TRBV7-9 to TRBJ2-7; possibly TRBD1 or TRBD2 for D (5 bases each). The ends were cut back, 5 bases at V and 7 bases at J, with 18 bases in the middle. Germline assignment: CDR1 SEHNR and CDR2 FQNEAQ (reference sequence). The CDR3 loop spans 14 amino acids. The CDR3 reads CASSPTGAEWEQYF. DNA of the CDR3: TGTGCCAGCAGCCCAACCGGGGCCGAGTGGGAGCAGTACTTC.

This clone showed up just a few times. In DNA, the CDR3 is TGTGCCAGCTCACCTGCCAGGGGAAACTATGGCTACACCTTC. Translation gives CASSPARGNYGYTF. The rearrangement joins TRBV18 to TRBJ1-2, with D maybe TRBD1 (6 bases). The germline gives CDR1 KGHSH, CDR2 LQKENI. The CDR3 extends over 14 amino acids. V was clipped by 3 bases and J by 2 bases, with 10 bases between them.

The rearrangement uses TRBV2 and TRBJ2-1, with unresolved D. The CDR3 contains 11 residues. Trimming shortened V by 6 bases and J by 9 bases, and 9 bases separated the two germline ends. CDR1 and CDR2 from the germline V gene are SNHLY and FYNNEI. The CDR3 spells CASSKGPEQFF. CDR3 bases: TGTGCCAGCAGCAAAGGGCCTGAGCAGTTCTTC.

This clone was picked up one time. The rearrangement uses TRBV5-1 and TRBJ1-2; the D gene is possibly TRBD1 (5 bases). The CDR3 is made up of 14 amino acids. V shed 7 bases and J shed 2 bases, with 15 bases lying between them. CDR1 and CDR2 (germline): SGHRS, YFSETQ. CDR3 nucleotides: TGCGCCAGCGCCACTGGGACGGAGAACTATGGCTACACCTTC. This encodes CASATGTENYGYTF. Full variable domain (outside the CDR3, taken from reference TRBV5-1 and TRBJ1-2): KAGVTQTPRYLIKTRGQQVTLSCSPISGHRSVSWYQQTPGQGLQFLFEYFSETQRNKGNFPGRFSGRQFSNSRSEMNVSTLELGDSALYLCASATGTENYGYTFGSGTRLTVV.

This clone has more than one count but fewer than ten. The chain recombines TRBV24-1 with TRBJ2-7, with 12 bases identical to TRBD1. CDR1 is KGHDR, CDR2 SFDVKD, per germline. V lost 0 bases to trimming and J lost 4 bases; unmatched junction nucleotides: 6. There are 17 residues in the CDR3. CDR3 in DNA: TGTGCCACCAGTGATTTGCCCCGGGACAGGGGGCCATACGAGCAGTACTTC. This codes for CATSDLPRDRGPYEQYF.

CDR3 amino acids: CASSLQAKSETQYF. The CDR3 DNA sequence: TGTGCCAGCAGCTTGCAGGCGAAAAGTGAGACCCAGTACTTC. V usage is TRBV5-6 and J usage is TRBJ2-5; no clear D gene. The germline V and J ends were trimmed by 1 base and 5 bases, with 12 bases remaining between them. This CDR3 comprises 14 residues. CDR1 is SGHDT and CDR2 is YYEEEE in the germline V gene. The whole variable domain, remainder taken from reference TRBV5-6 and TRBJ2-5, is DAGVTQSPTHLIKTRGQQVTLRCSPKSGHDTVSWYQQALGQGPQFIFQYYEEEERQRGNFPDRFSGHQFPNYSSELNVNALLLGDSALYLCASSLQAKSETQYFGPGTRLLVL.

The chain links TRBV6-5 to TRBJ1-1, with D maybe TRBD1 (5 bases). Trimming removed 6 bases at V and 4 bases at J, with 18 bases between. Germline V gives CDR1 MNHEY, CDR2 SVGAGI. The CDR3 runs to 15 residues. In nucleotides, the CDR3 is TGTGCCAGCAGGATCCGCCTCGAGGGGCCCACTGAAGCTTTCTTT. It yields the protein CASRIRLEGPTEAFF.

V gene TRBV24-1 combines with J gene TRBJ2-2; D ambiguous. The CDR3 consists of 14 residues. Per germline, CDR1 KGHDR and CDR2 SFDVKD. V was clipped by 3 bases and J by 4 bases, with 8 bases between them. DNA of the CDR3: TGTGCCACCAGTGATCCAAGTAGCACCGGGGAGCTGTTTTTT. Its protein is CATSDPSSTGELFF.

This rearrangement joins TRBV5-1 to TRBJ2-7; 7 bases align to TRBD1. The germline CDR1 and CDR2 sequences are SGHRS and YFSETQ. Unmatched junction bases numbered 15, after V lost 4 bases and J lost 5 bases. CDR3 length: 16 residues. The CDR3 bases are TGCGCCAGCAGCGGCCATACAAGGGGGCGCCCCCACGAGCAGTACTTC. This gives the protein CASSGHTRGRPHEQYF.

V is TRBV27 and J is TRBJ1-6; 8 bases line up with TRBD1. Germline assignment: CDR1 MNHEY and CDR2 SMNVEV (reference sequence). The CDR3 length is 15 residues. J was trimmed by 14 bases and V by 5 bases; bases with no gene match: 14. The CDR3 bases are TGTGCCAGCAGTAGCTCCGACAGGGGCCGCCCGACCCTCCACTTT. Amino acids: CASSSSDRGRPTLHF.

The chain recombines TRBV9 with TRBJ1-2, with TRBD1 identical over 10 bases. Germline V gene sequence: CDR1 SGDLS, CDR2 YYNGEE. The junction had 3 bases not matched to a gene; V was cut back by 4 bases and J by 3 bases. This CDR3 has 14 residues. CDR3 nucleotides: TGTGCCAGCAGCCCCGGGACAGGGGACTATGGCTACACCTTC. It specifies CASSPGTGDYGYTF.

This chain links TRBV2 with TRBJ1-2; D unclear. Germline lookup yields CDR1 SNHLY and CDR2 FYNNEI. Trimming took 2 bases from V and 7 from J, leaving 14 bases between them. The length of the CDR3 is 14 residues. The CDR3 spells CASSEQDGPGGYTF. The DNA of the CDR3 is TGTGCCAGCAGTGAACAGGACGGCCCGGGTGGCTACACCTTC.

This clone was seen a few times. This chain connects TRBV5-6 to TRBJ1-2; tentatively, D is TRBD1 (5 bases). The germline gives CDR1 SGHDT, CDR2 YYEEEE. The CDR3 loop spans 12 amino acids. Trimming took off 4 bases at V and 4 bases at J, with 8 bases between the two ends. CDR3 amino acids: CASSPGIYGYTF. In DNA, the CDR3 is TGTGCCAGCAGCCCAGGGATCTATGGCTACACCTTC.

The rearrangement joins TRBV2 to TRBJ1-4, with 7 nucleotides matching TRBD1. V lost 7 bases and J lost 7; bases outside the gene matches: 0. Germline V gene sequence: CDR1 SNHLY, CDR2 FYNNEI. The CDR3 has 11 amino acids. The CDR3 nucleotides are TGTGCCAGCAACAGGGGTGAAAAACTGTTTTTT. It translates to CASNRGEKLFF. Using reference TRBV2 and TRBJ1-4 for the parts outside the CDR3, the full variable domain is EPEVTQTPSHQVTQMGQEVILRCVPISNHLYFYWYRQILGQKVEFLVSFYNNEISEKSEIFDDQFSVERPDGSNFTLKIRSTKLEDSAMYFCASNRGEKLFFGSGTQLSVL.